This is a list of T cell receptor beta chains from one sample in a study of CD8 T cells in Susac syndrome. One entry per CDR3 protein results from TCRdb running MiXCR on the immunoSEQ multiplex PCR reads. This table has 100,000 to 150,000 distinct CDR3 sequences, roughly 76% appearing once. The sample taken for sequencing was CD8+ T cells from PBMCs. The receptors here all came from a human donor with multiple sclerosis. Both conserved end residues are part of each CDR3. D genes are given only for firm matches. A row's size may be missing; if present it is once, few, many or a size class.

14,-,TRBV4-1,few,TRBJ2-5,CASSQIGGQETQYF,TGCGCCAGCAGCCAAATCGGGGGTCAAGAGACCCAGTACTTC
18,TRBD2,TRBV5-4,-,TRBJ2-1,CGSSNGTSRARWWNEQFF,TGTGGCAGCAGCAACGGGACTAGCAGAGCCCGGTGGTGGAATGAGCAGTTCTTC
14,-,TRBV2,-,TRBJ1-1,CASSPYQGYTEAFF,TGTGCCAGCAGCCCGTATCAGGGTTATACTGAAGCTTTCTTT
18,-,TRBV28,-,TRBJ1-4,CASSPTTGHPATNEKLFF,TGTGCCAGCAGTCCAACCACGGGACACCCTGCAACTAATGAAAAACTGTTTTTT
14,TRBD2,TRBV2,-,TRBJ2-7,CASSRGGGTYEQYF,TGTGCCAGCAGTAGGGGCGGGGGGACCTACGAGCAGTACTTC
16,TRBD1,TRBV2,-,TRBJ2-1,CASSDGTGGAYNEQFF,TGTGCCAGCAGTGACGGGACAGGGGGCGCTTACAATGAGCAGTTCTTC
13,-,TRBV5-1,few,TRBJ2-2,CASSSGQPGELFF,TGCGCCAGCAGTAGCGGACAGCCCGGGGAGCTGTTTTTT
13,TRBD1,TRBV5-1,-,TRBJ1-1,CASSLGTGTEAFF,TGTGCCAGCAGCTTAGGGACAGGCACTGAAGCTTTCTTT
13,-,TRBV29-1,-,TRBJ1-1,CSVALGSLTEAFF,TGCAGCGTTGCCCTCGGTTCACTCACTGAAGCTTTCTTT
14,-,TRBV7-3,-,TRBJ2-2,CASSPGTYTGELFF,TGTGCCAGCAGCCCCGGGACCTACACCGGGGAGCTGTTTTTT
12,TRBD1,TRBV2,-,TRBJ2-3,CATQGEPDTQYF,TGTGCCACCCAGGGGGAGCCAGATACGCAGTATTTT
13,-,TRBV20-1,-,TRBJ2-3,CSAPGVVVDTQYF,TGCAGTGCCCCGGGAGTGGTCGTAGATACGCAGTATTTT
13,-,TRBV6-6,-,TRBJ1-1,CASTAPEGVEAFF,TGTGCCAGCACCGCGCCGGAAGGGGTTGAAGCTTTCTTT
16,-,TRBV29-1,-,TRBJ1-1,CSVEGMAWQKNTEAFF,TGCAGCGTTGAAGGAATGGCGTGGCAGAAGAACACTGAAGCTTTCTTT
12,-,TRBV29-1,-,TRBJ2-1,CSSRTVNNEQFF,TGCAGCTCTCGGACCGTCAACAATGAGCAGTTCTTC
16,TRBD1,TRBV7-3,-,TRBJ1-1,CASSSGQGIPNTEAFF,TGTGCCAGCAGCTCGGGACAGGGGATCCCGAACACTGAAGCTTTCTTT
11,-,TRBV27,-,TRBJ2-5,CASSSQGSQYF,TGTGCCAGCAGTTCACAGGGTTCCCAGTACTTC
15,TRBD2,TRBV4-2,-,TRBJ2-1,CASSQGWTRGDEQFF,TGTGCCAGCAGCCAAGGATGGACCCGGGGGGATGAGCAGTTCTTC
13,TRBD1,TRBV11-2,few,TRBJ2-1,CASSLIELDRGFF,TGTGCCAGCAGCTTAATAGAGTTGGACAGGGGATTCTTC
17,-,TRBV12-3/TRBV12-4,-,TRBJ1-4,CASSSEDQDMPNEKLFF,TGTGCCAGCAGTTCCGAAGACCAGGACATGCCCAATGAAAAACTGTTTTTT
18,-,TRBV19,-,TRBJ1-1,CASSIAAWEGRLNTEAFF,TGTGCCAGTAGTATAGCCGCTTGGGAGGGGCGTCTGAACACTGAAGCTTTCTTT
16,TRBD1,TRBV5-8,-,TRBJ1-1,CASSWDRRWLDTEAFF,TGTGCCAGCAGCTGGGACAGGCGATGGCTGGACACTGAAGCTTTCTTT
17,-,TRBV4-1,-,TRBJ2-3,CASSQNPWGLSTDTQYF,TGCGCCAGCAGCCAAAACCCGTGGGGGCTCAGCACAGATACGCAGTATTTT
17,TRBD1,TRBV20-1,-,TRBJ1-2,CSARLLYSSTGGGGYTF,TGCAGTGCTAGACTGTTATACTCTTCGACAGGGGGAGGGGGCTACACCTTC
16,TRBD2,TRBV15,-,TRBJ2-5,CATSWGLAGVEETQYF,TGTGCCACCAGCTGGGGACTAGCGGGAGTCGAGGAGACCCAGTACTTC
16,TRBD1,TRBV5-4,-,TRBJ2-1,CASSHVDRATYNEQFF,TGTGCCAGCAGCCATGTGGACAGGGCCACCTACAATGAGCAGTTCTTC
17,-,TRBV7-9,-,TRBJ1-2,CASSLAVLESRQSGYTF,TGTGCCAGCAGCTTAGCGGTGCTTGAGAGTCGGCAATCTGGCTACACCTTC
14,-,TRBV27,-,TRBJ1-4,CASSLIPTNEKLFF,TGTGCCAGCAGTTTGATACCAACTAATGAAAAACTGTTTTTT
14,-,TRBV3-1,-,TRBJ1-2,CASSQERQDYGYTF,TGTGCCAGCAGCCAAGAGCGTCAGGACTATGGCTACACCTTC
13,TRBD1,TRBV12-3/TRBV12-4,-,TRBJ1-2,CASDDRAGYGYTF,TGTGCCAGCGATGACAGGGCCGGTTATGGCTACACCTTC
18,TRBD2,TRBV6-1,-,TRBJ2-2,CASTDTSRAGENTGELFF,TGTGCCAGCACCGACACCAGTAGGGCGGGAGAGAACACCGGGGAGCTGTTTTTT
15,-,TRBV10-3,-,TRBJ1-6,CAISELAAYNSPLHF,TGTGCCATCAGTGAGTTGGCGGCTTATAATTCACCCCTCCACTTT
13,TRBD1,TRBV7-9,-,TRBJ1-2,CASSLRDSYGYTF,TGTGCCAGCAGCTTAAGGGACAGCTATGGCTACACCTTC
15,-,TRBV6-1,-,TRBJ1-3,CASSEGPLSGNTIYF,TGTGCCAGCAGTGAGGGACCGCTCTCTGGAAACACCATATATTTT
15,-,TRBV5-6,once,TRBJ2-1,CASAYAASSYNEQFF,TGTGCCAGCGCCTACGCGGCAAGCTCCTACAATGAGCAGTTCTTC
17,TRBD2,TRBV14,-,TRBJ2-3,CASSQISGRAVGDTQYF,TGTGCCAGCAGCCAAATTAGCGGGAGGGCCGTTGGGGATACGCAGTATTTT
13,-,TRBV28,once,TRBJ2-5,CASSFSSGETQYF,TGTGCCAGCAGTTTTTCGTCCGGGGAGACCCAGTACTTC
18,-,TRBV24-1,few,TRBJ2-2,CATSDLEVRGENTGELFF,TGTGCCACCAGTGATTTGGAAGTTAGGGGCGAGAACACCGGGGAGCTGTTTTTT
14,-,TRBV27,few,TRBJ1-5,CASSLGGSNQPQHF,TGTGCCAGCAGTTTAGGGGGTAGCAATCAGCCCCAGCATTTT
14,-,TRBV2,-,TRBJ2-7,CASSEQGGSYEQYF,TGTGCCAGCAGTGAACAGGGGGGGTCCTACGAGCAGTACTTC
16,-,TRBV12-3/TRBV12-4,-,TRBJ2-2,CASSLRTDVNTGELFF,TGTGCCAGCAGCTTACGGACAGACGTGAACACCGGGGAGCTGTTTTTT
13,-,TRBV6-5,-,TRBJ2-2,CASSYAATGELFF,TGTGCCAGCAGTTACGCGGCCACCGGGGAGCTGTTTTTT
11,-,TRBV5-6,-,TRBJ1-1,CASSSESEAFF,TGTGCCAGCAGCTCAGAGTCCGAAGCTTTCTTT
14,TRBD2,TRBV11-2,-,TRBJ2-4,CASSAGLAVDIQYF,TGTGCCAGCAGCGCGGGACTAGCGGTAGACATTCAGTACTTC
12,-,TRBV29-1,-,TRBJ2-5,CSVAGYQETQYF,TGCAGCGTTGCAGGGTACCAAGAGACCCAGTACTTC
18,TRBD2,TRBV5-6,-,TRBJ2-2,CASSWGLAGLTDTGELFF,TGTGCCAGCAGCTGGGGACTAGCGGGTCTTACGGACACCGGGGAGCTGTTTTTT
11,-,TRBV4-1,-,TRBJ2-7,CASNPYYEQYF,TGCGCCAGCAACCCCTACTACGAGCAGTACTTC
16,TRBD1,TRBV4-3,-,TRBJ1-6,CASSQDRGTGGSPLHF,TGCGCCAGCAGCCAAGATAGAGGGACAGGGGGTTCACCCCTCCACTTT